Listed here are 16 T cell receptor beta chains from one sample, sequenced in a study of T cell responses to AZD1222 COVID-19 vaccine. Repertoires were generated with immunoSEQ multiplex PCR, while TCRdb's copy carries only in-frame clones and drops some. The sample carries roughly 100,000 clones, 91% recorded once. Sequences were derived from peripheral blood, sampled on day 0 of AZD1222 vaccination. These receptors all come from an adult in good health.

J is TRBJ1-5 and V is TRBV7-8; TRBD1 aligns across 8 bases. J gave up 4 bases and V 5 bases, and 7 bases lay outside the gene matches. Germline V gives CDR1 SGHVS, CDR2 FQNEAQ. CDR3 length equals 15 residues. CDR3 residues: CASSPRTGTNQPQHF. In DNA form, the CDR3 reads TGTGCCAGCAGCCCCCGGACAGGGACAAATCAGCCCCAGCATTTT.

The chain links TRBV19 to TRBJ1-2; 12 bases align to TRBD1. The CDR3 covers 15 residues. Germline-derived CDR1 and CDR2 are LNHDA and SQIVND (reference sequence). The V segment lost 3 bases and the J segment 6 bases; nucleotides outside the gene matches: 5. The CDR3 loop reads CASSITGQGADGYTF. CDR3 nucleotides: TGTGCCAGTAGTATTACGGGACAGGGGGCGGATGGCTACACCTTC. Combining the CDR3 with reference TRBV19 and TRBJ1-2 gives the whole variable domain DGGITQSPKYLFRKEGQNVTLSCEQNLNHDAMYWYRQDPGQGLRLIYYSQIVNDFQKGDIAEGYSVSREKKESFPLTVTSAQKNPTAFYLCASSITGQGADGYTFGSGTRLTVV.

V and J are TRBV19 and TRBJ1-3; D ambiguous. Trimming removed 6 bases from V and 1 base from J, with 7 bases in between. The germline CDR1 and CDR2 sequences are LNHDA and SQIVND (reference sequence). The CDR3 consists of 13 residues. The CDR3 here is CASRASSGNTIYF. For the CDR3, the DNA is TGTGCCAGTAGAGCAAGTTCTGGAAACACCATATATTTT.

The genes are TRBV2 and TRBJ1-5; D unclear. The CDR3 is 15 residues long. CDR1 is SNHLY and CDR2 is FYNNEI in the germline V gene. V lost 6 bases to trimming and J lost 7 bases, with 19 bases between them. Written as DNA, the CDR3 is TGTGCCAGCAGCTCTGAAGATGGGTTCGGACAGCCCCAGCATTTT. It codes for CASSSEDGFGQPQHF.

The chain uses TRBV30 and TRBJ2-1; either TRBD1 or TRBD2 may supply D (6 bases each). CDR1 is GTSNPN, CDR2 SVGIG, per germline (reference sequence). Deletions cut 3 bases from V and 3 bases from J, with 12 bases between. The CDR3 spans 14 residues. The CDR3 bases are TGTGCCTGGAGCCTAGGGGGGAGCTACAATGAGCAGTTCTTC. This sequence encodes CAWSLGGSYNEQFF. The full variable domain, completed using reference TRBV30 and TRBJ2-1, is SQTIHQWPATLVQPVGSPLSLECTVEGTSNPNLYWYRQAAGRGLQLLFYSVGIGQISSEVPQNLSASRPQDRQFILSSKKLLLSDSGFYLCAWSLGGSYNEQFFGPGTRLTVL.

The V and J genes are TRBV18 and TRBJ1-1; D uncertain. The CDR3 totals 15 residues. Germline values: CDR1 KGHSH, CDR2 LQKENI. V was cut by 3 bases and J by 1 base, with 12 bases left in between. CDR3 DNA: TGTGCCAGCTCACCTCCGCTTCGGGGGAACACTGAAGCTTTCTTT. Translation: CASSPPLRGNTEAFF.

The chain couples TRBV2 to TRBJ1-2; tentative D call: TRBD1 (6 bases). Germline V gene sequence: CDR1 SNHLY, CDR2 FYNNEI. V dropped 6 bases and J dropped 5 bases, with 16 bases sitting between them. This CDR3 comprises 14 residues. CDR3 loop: CASSPGGQGYGYTF. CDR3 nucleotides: TGTGCCAGCAGCCCCGGGGGGCAGGGGTATGGCTACACCTTC.

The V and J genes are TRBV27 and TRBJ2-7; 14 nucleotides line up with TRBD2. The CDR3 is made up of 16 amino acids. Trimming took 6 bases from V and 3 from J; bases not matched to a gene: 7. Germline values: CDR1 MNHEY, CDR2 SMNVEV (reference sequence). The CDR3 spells CASRGSTSGRVYEQYF. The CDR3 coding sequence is TGTGCCAGCAGGGGCTCGACTAGCGGGAGGGTCTACGAGCAGTACTTC.

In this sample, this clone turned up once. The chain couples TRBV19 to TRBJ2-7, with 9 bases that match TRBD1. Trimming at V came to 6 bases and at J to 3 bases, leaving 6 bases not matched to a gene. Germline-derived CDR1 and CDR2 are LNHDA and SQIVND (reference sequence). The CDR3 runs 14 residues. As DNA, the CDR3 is TGTGCCAGTAGGCCCGGGACAGGGATCTACGAGCAGTACTTC. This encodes CASRPGTGIYEQYF.

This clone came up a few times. Here the CDR3 reads CASSFGVSGEQYF. The CDR3 DNA is TGTGCCAGCAGCTTCGGGGTTTCGGGCGAGCAGTACTTC. This chain connects TRBV11-2 to TRBJ2-7; possibly TRBD2 for D (5 bases). V shed 3 bases and J shed 6 bases, with 12 bases lying between them. The CDR3 loop spans 13 amino acids. The V gene's germline CDR1 is SGHAT and CDR2 FQNNGV.

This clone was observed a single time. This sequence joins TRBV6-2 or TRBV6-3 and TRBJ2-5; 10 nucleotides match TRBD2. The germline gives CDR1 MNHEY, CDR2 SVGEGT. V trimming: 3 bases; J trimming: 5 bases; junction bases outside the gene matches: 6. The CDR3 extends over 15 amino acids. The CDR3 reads CASSYSSGRLETQYF. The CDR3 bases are TGTGCCAGCAGTTATTCTAGCGGGAGATTGGAGACCCAGTACTTC.

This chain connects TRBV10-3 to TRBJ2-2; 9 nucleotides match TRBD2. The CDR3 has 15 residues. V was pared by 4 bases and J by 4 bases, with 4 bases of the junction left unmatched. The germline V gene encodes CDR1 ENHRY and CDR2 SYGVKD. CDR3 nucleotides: TGTGCCATCAGTGTCCCTAGCGGGGCCACCGGGGAGCTGTTTTTT. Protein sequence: CAISVPSGATGELFF.

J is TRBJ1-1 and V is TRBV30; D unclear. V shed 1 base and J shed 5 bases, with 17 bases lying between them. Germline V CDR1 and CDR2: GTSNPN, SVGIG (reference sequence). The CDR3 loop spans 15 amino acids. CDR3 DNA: TGTGCCTGGAGTGGAGAGTTCCGACTTGGGACTGAAGCTTTCTTT. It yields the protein CAWSGEFRLGTEAFF. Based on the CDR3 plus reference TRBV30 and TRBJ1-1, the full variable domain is SQTIHQWPATLVQPVGSPLSLECTVEGTSNPNLYWYRQAAGRGLQLLFYSVGIGQISSEVPQNLSASRPQDRQFILSSKKLLLSDSGFYLCAWSGEFRLGTEAFFGQGTRLTVV.

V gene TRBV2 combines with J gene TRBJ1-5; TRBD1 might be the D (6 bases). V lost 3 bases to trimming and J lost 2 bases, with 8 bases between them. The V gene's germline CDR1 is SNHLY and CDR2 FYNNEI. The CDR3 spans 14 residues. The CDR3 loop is CASSDAGGNQPQHF. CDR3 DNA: TGTGCCAGCAGTGACGCAGGGGGCAATCAGCCCCAGCATTTT.

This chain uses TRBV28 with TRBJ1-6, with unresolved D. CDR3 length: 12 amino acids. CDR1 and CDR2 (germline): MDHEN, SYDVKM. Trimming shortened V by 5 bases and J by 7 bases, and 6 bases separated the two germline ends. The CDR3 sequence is CASSMDNSPLHF. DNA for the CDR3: TGTGCCAGCAGTATGGACAATTCACCCCTCCACTTT.

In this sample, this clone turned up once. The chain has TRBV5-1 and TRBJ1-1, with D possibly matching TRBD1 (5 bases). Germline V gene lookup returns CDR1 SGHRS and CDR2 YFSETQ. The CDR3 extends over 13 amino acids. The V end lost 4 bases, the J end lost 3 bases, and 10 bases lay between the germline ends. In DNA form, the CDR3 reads TGCGCCAGCAGCCTTCGAGGGGACACTGAAGCTTTCTTT. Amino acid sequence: CASSLRGDTEAFF. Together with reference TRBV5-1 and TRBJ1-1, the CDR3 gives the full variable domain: KAGVTQTPRYLIKTRGQQVTLSCSPISGHRSVSWYQQTPGQGLQFLFEYFSETQRNKGNFPGRFSGRQFSNSRSEMNVSTLELGDSALYLCASSLRGDTEAFFGQGTRLTVV.